The T cell receptor beta chain described here comes from a study of shared clonotypes between healthy human individuals. CD45RO-negative, CCR7-selected cells formed the naive CD8 fraction, which excluded terminally differentiated effector memory CD45RA+ cells. Produced via immunoSEQ multiplex PCR; TCRdb's table is partial and in-frame only. Among more than 2 million clones listed, roughly 94% were seen once. This CDR3 region has 13 residues. Germline V lookup: CDR1 SGHNT, CDR2 YYREEE (reference sequence). V was clipped by 3 bases and J by 3 bases; unmatched bases: 1. Material: naive CD8+ T cells sorted from blood. The chain is built from TRBV5-4 and TRBJ2-7; 9 bases agree with TRBD2. The clonotype comes from a young man in good health. The CDR3 here is CASSSTSGYEQYF. CDR3 DNA: TGTGCCAGCAGCTCGACTAGCGGCTACGAGCAGTACTTC.